This TCR beta chain was recorded in a study of radiotherapy plus CTLA-4 blockade in lung cancer. In chemo-refractory metastatic non-small-cell lung cancer, patients got ipilimumab CTLA-4 blockade together with focal radiation. The assay was immunoSEQ multiplex PCR, and TCRdb's table has in-frame clones only and misses some. The data show just over 35,000 clones, approximately 85% seen once. Study-wide findings and caveats: How blood T cell clones changed early, along with interferon-beta, reportedly forecast response best. There was expansion of tumor-derived TCR clones in blood after radiotherapy plus ipilimumab.

Concerning this clone itself: No antigen is known for it.

V shed 4 bases and J shed 4 bases, with 10 bases lying between them. CDR1 is SSHAT and CDR2 is FNYEAQ in the germline V gene (reference sequence). CDR3 length: 14 residues. This sequence was found in a human donor with non-small cell lung cancer who had stable disease on radiotherapy plus ipilimumab. The material sequenced was peripheral blood, taken from a patient treated with radiotherapy plus ipilimumab. This rearrangement joins TRBV7-7 to TRBJ2-2; maybe TRBD1 (6 bases). As DNA, the CDR3 is TGTGCCAGCAGCTCCAGGGGTGGCACCGGGGAGCTGTTTTTT. Its protein is CASSSRGGTGELFF.